This T cell receptor (beta chain) is drawn from a study of vaccination and CD4 T cells after COVID-19. As for the study in general: Overlapping spike peptides of SARS-CoV-2, HCoV-NL63, HCoV-OC43 and HCoV-229E were used, and cells were stimulated with them.

V lost 4 bases and J lost 3, with 13 bases in between. Germline V CDR1 and CDR2: DFQATT, SNEGSKA (reference sequence). The CDR3 length is 15 residues. As for this clonotype: Its antigen is not identified.

Sequence data for DNA of cultured CD4+ T cells were generated by the Oncomine TCR Beta short-read assay. One entry per CDR3 protein results from TCRdb running MiXCR on the PCR reads. The data hold fewer than 15,000 distinct CDR3 sequences, with 50% to 65% observed a single time. Treatment: 10-day PBMC culture with coronavirus spike peptide pools or control peptides (ViraFEST assay). The material sequenced was CD4+ T cells from blood, cultured in vitro. This chain links TRBV20-1 with TRBJ1-6, with a weak D call TRBD1 (6 bases). The clonotype originates from a human donor who had recovered from COVID-19. CDR3 nucleotide sequence: TGCAGTGCTACTAAGGACAGCGTCTATAATTCACCCCTCCACTTT. This gives the protein CSATKDSVYNSPLHF.